The 24 T cell receptor beta chains listed next were all sequenced from one sample in a study of blood T cells in healthy people across ages (dated by TCRdb to about 2015). The library was produced with 5' RACE. The data were produced on an Illumina HiSeq 2500. A second PCR of roughly 7 to 11 cycles was run with a J-beta primer mix and a sample-barcoded 5' primer. TCRdb handled the public reads itself, with Q25 trimming in fastp and clone calling in MiXCR, and kept productive beta chains. Duplicate CDR3 protein sequences are folded into a single record with the most common DNA and genes. This sample is represented by roughly 720,000 distinct CDR3 sequences; 40% to 65% of them were singletons. In total, the top ten clones hold about 42% of the sample. Specimen: blood. Source of these receptors: a man older than 75 in good health.

The chain combines TRBV15 with TRBJ2-7; 7 bases agree with TRBD2. The germline gives CDR1 LNHNV, CDR2 YYDKDF (reference sequence). J lost 3 bases, V lost 0 bases, and 2 bases had no gene match. This CDR3 region has 14 residues. The CDR3: CATSRELAVYEQYF. CDR3 sequence (DNA): TGTGCCACCAGCAGAGAGCTAGCGGTCTACGAGCAGTACTTC.

The V call is TRBV10-3, the J call TRBJ1-1; a possible D gene is TRBD1 (6 bases). The V end was cut by 4 bases, the J end by 1 base, with 7 bases between. The CDR3 is made up of 13 amino acids. Germline values: CDR1 ENHRY, CDR2 SYGVKD. The CDR3 nucleotides are TGTGCCATCAGTGGGGGGCGGAACACTGAAGCTTTCTTT. As protein: CAISGGRNTEAFF.

The chain joins TRBV12-3 or TRBV12-4 to TRBJ1-6; 8 bases line up with TRBD1. The CDR3 is 13 residues long. Trimming took 6 bases from V and 10 from J; bases not matched to a gene: 5. CDR3 sequence (DNA): TGTGCCAGCAGGCCGACAGGGGAATCACCCCTCCACTTT. This sequence encodes CASRPTGESPLHF.

The chain's CDR3 is CASSYSRTEQFF. CDR3 DNA sequence: TGTGCCAGCAGCTACAGTAGAACTGAGCAGTTCTTC. The chain employs TRBV12-3 or TRBV12-4 and TRBJ2-1; D is undetermined. Deletions cut 6 bases from V and 9 bases from J, with 12 bases between. The CDR3 totals 12 residues.

The chain uses TRBV29-1 and TRBJ1-2; 8 bases line up with TRBD1. J lost 8 bases, V lost 2 bases, and 7 bases had no gene match. Germline CDR1 and CDR2: SQVTM and ANQGSEA. The CDR3 sequence is 13 residues long. Here the CDR3 DNA reads TGCAGCGTTGAACCACAGGGGGAAGTAGGCTACACCTTC. Residues: CSVEPQGEVGYTF.

This clonotype came up a few times. This chain joins TRBV6-2 or TRBV6-3 and TRBJ2-7, with 8 positions matching TRBD2. The CDR3 length is 15 residues. The V segment lost 5 bases and the J segment 4 bases; nucleotides outside the gene matches: 10. Germline lookup yields CDR1 MNHEY and CDR2 SVGEGT. This chain's CDR3 is CASSPPGGQFYEQYF. CDR3 sequence (DNA): TGTGCCAGCAGTCCTCCGGGGGGGCAATTTTACGAGCAGTACTTC.

This rearrangement joins TRBV10-3 to TRBJ2-7, with D hard to call. Trimming left V 0 bases short and J 3 bases short, with 9 bases between. The CDR3 contains 14 residues. Germline CDR1 is ENHRY and CDR2 is SYGVKD. The CDR3 loop is CAISESGRDYEQYF. CDR3 bases: TGTGCCATCAGTGAGTCGGGCAGAGACTACGAGCAGTACTTC.

This chain uses TRBV29-1 with TRBJ2-7, with a possible D match to TRBD1 (6 bases). The CDR3 is made up of 13 amino acids. The V and J ends lost 5 bases and 5 bases respectively, with 16 bases between them. Germline CDR1 is SQVTM and CDR2 is ANQGSEA. The CDR3 region is CSVFLQGSHEQYF. CDR3 nucleotides: TGCAGCGTTTTTCTCCAGGGGAGCCACGAGCAGTACTTC.

The chain is built from TRBV27 and TRBJ2-5; 10 nucleotides align to TRBD1. Matching the DNA end better, TRBJ2-7 makes the J call doubtful. Germline CDR1 reads MNHEY; CDR2 reads SMNVEV (reference sequence). The CDR3 consists of 14 residues. CDR3 loop: CASSLSGQGCEQYF. The CDR3 DNA follows: TGTGCCAGCAGTTTATCGGGACAGGGGTGCGAGCAGTACTTC.

About this clonotype: The junction departs from germline at one end; a sequencing error may be responsible. The chain has TRBV6-5 and TRBJ1-2; 9 bases are shared with TRBD1. CDR3 length: 17 residues. CDR1 is MNHEY and CDR2 is SVGAGI in the germline V gene. The CDR3 region has the DNA TGTGCCAGCAGTTTACGTCAATTACAGGGGGCAACCTATAGCTACACCTTC. Protein product: CASSLRQLQGATYSYTF.

V is TRBV3-1 and J is TRBJ2-5; no definite D call. The CDR3 is 13 amino acids. The germline V gene encodes CDR1 LGHDT and CDR2 YNNKEL (reference sequence). V shed 4 bases and J shed 2 bases, with 8 bases lying between them. DNA for the CDR3: TGTGCCAGCAGCCTGCTACAGCAAGAGACCCAGTACTTC. This codes for CASSLLQQETQYF.

The CDR3 sequence is CASSQDRVGWTQYF. The CDR3 DNA follows: TGTGCCAGCAGCCAAGATCGTGTAGGGTGGACCCAGTACTTC. The chain links TRBV3-1 to TRBJ2-5; D is ambiguous. The length of the CDR3 is 14 residues. Germline V gene data show CDR1 as LGHDT and CDR2 as YNNKEL (reference sequence). The ends were cut back, 0 bases at V and 7 bases at J, with 12 bases in the middle.

This clonotype was observed at least ten times. This rearrangement joins TRBV27 to TRBJ2-3, with TRBD2 matching over 14 bases. From germline, CDR1 is MNHEY and CDR2 SMNVEV (reference sequence). Trimming cost V 5 bases and J 14 bases; bases outside gene matches: 15. The CDR3 has 16 amino acids. The CDR3 nucleotides read TGTGCCAGCAGTAGACTAGCGGGAGGGCCACGGAGATACGCGTATTTT. Its protein is CASSRLAGGPRRYAYF.

This chain joins TRBV20-1 and TRBJ2-3, with TRBD2 as a possible D gene (5 bases). The germline CDR1 and CDR2 sequences are DFQATT and SNEGSKA (reference sequence). The CDR3 runs 15 residues. Trimming removed 6 bases at V and 0 bases at J, with 16 bases between. The CDR3 DNA follows: TGCAGTGCCCGGAGGAGAGGGCCTAGCACAGATACGCAGTATTTT. Protein sequence: CSARRRGPSTDTQYF.

This clonotype was observed a few times. This rearrangement joins TRBV3-1 to TRBJ2-7, with TRBD1 matching 8 bases. The J call may be mistaken, given a closer DNA end match to TRBJ2-5. Germline V CDR1 and CDR2: LGHDT, YNNKEL (reference sequence). CDR3 length equals 14 residues. The CDR3 region is CASSRSDREGTQYF. CDR3 coding DNA: TGTGCCAGCAGCAGATCGGACAGGGAAGGGACCCAGTACTTC.

This clonotype has a handful of counts. This chain connects TRBV29-1 to TRBJ1-1, with a weak D call TRBD1 (6 bases). The CDR3 contains 13 residues. The V gene lost 6 bases and the J gene lost 3 bases, with 14 bases spanning the gap. Germline V gene data show CDR1 as SQVTM and CDR2 as ANQGSEA. As DNA, the CDR3 is TGCAGCGTCGAACGGGGGGCGGACACTGAAGCTTTCTTT. Translating it yields CSVERGADTEAFF.

This clonotype was picked up a small number of times. The chain is built from TRBV27 and TRBJ2-7; 9 bases map to TRBD2. V lost 0 bases to trimming and J lost 5 bases; unmatched junction nucleotides: 5. From germline, CDR1 is MNHEY and CDR2 SMNVEV (reference sequence). The CDR3 is made up of 15 amino acids. The CDR3 nucleotides read TGTGCCAGCAGTTTATCGGGGCTAGCGGGAAACGAGCAGTACTTC. This encodes CASSLSGLAGNEQYF.

The chain uses TRBV20-1 and TRBJ2-7, with no clear D. This CDR3 is built from 12 residues. The V gene lost 2 bases and the J gene lost 7 bases, with 12 bases spanning the gap. Looked up from germline, CDR1 is DFQATT and CDR2 is SNEGSKA (reference sequence). The CDR3 nucleotides are TGCAGTGCTAGAACGACAATTAATGAGCAGTACTTC. It codes for CSARTTINEQYF.

The chain employs TRBV20-1 and TRBJ2-1; 7 nucleotides line up with TRBD2. Germline assignment: CDR1 DFQATT and CDR2 SNEGSKA (reference sequence). J was trimmed by 9 bases and V by 0 bases; bases with no gene match: 8. This CDR3 spans 14 amino acids. The CDR3 nucleotides read TGCAGTGCTAGAGATAGATCGGCTAGCGGTGAGCAGTTCTTC. This codes for CSARDRSASGEQFF.

This sequence joins TRBV5-1 and TRBJ1-2, with 7 bases aligning to TRBD1. J gave up 10 bases and V 3 bases, and 9 bases lay outside the gene matches. The germline gives CDR1 SGHRS, CDR2 YFSETQ. This CDR3 is built from 13 residues. Here the CDR3 reads CASSSGTVADYTF. In DNA form, the CDR3 reads TGCGCCAGCAGCTCCGGGACAGTTGCCGACTACACCTTC.

This clonotype was observed a few times. The chain joins TRBV12-3 or TRBV12-4 to TRBJ2-1, with D uncertain. This CDR3 region has 14 residues. V was trimmed by 2 bases and J by 5 bases, leaving 10 bases between them. This CDR3 reads CASSLRAQNNEQFF. CDR3 DNA: TGTGCCAGCAGTTTACGGGCCCAAAACAATGAGCAGTTCTTC.

V usage is TRBV29-1 and J usage is TRBJ2-3; 7 bases map to TRBD2. Germline V gives CDR1 SQVTM, CDR2 ANQGSEA. V gave up 1 base and J gave up 5 bases; unmatched junction bases: 12. The length of the CDR3 is 16 residues. Written as DNA, the CDR3 is TGCAGCGTTGAAGGGTCGGGCGGGAGCATAGGAGATACGCAGTATTTT. Protein sequence: CSVEGSGGSIGDTQYF.

V and J are TRBV10-3 and TRBJ2-3; 8 bases align to TRBD2. J lost 4 bases, V lost 11 bases, and 11 bases had no gene match. Germline assignment: CDR1 ENHRY and CDR2 SYGVKD. The length of the CDR3 is 14 residues. CDR3 nucleotide sequence: TGTGCCGTACAACCGGGACTAGGCTCAGATACGCAGTATTTT. Amino acids: CAVQPGLGSDTQYF.

This sequence joins TRBV28 and TRBJ2-5, with D tentatively TRBD1 (7 bases). Per the germline V gene, CDR1 is MDHEN and CDR2 is SYDVKM. There are 14 residues in the CDR3. Between the trimmed V and J ends, which lost 5 bases and 5 bases, there was a span of 15 bases. The CDR3 protein is CASSRPTGRETQYF. In nucleotides, the CDR3 is TGTGCCAGCAGTCGCCCGACAGGGAGGGAGACCCAGTACTTC.